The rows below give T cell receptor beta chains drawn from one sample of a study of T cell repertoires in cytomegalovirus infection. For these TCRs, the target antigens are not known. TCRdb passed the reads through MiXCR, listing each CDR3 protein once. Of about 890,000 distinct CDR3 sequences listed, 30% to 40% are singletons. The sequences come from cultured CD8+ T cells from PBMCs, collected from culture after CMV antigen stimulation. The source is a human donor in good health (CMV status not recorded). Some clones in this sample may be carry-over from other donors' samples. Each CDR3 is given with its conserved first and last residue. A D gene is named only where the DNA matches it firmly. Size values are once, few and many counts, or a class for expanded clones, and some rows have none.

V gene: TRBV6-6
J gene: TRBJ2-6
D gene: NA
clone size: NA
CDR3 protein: CASRPGTPDSGANVLTF
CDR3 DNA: TGTGCCAGCAGACCCGGGACACCAGACTCCGGGGCCAACGTCCTGACTTTC

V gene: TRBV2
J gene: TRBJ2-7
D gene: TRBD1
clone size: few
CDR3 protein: CASSEIVTGAKSYEQYF
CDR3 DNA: TGTGCCAGCAGTGAAATTGTGACAGGGGCAAAGTCCTACGAGCAGTACTTC

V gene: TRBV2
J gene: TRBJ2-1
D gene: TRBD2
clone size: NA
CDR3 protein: CASTPSGRPNEQFF
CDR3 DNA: TGTGCCAGCACCCCTAGCGGCCGCCCCAATGAGCAGTTCTTC

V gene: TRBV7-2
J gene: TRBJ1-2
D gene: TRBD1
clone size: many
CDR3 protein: CASSSRTGRDYGYTF
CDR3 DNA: TGTGCCAGCAGCTCCCGGACAGGGAGAGACTATGGCTACACCTTC

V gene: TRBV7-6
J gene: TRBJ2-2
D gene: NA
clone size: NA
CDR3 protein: CASSLGRDGNTGELFF
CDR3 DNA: TGTGCCAGCAGCTTGGGTAGGGATGGGAACACCGGGGAGCTGTTTTTT

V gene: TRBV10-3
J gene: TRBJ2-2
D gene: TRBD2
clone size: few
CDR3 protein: CAISVLAGNTGELFF
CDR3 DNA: TGTGCCATCAGTGTTTTAGCGGGGAACACCGGGGAGCTGTTTTTT

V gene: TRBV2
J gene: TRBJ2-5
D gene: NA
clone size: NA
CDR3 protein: CASSELVGGRGETQYF
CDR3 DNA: TGTGCCAGCAGTGAACTCGTCGGGGGAAGGGGAGAGACCCAGTACTTC

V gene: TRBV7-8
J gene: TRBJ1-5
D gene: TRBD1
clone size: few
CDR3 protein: CASSERTGRNQPQHF
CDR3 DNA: TGTGCCAGCAGCGAAAGGACAGGGAGGAATCAGCCCCAGCATTTT

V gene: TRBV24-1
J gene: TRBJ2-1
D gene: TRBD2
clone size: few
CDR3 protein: CATSDLGLAGVNEQFF
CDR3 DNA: TGTGCCACCAGTGACTTGGGACTAGCGGGGGTTAATGAGCAGTTCTTC

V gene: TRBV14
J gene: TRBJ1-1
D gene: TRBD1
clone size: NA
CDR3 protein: CASSDRDSEAFF
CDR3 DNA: TGTGCCAGCAGTGACAGGGACAGTGAAGCTTTCTTT

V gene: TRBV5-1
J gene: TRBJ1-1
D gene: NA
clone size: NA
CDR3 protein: CASKQMNIEAFF
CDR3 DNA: TGCGCCAGCAAACAGATGAACATTGAAGCTTTCTTT

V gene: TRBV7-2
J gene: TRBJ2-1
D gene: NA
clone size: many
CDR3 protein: CASSLAVNEQFF
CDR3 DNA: TGTGCCAGCAGCTTAGCGGTGAATGAGCAGTTCTTC

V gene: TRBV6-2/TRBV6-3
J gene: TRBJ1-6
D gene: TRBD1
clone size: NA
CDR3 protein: CASSEGQARNSPLHF
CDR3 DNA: TGTGCCAGCAGCGAGGGACAGGCCAGAAATTCACCCCTCCACTTT

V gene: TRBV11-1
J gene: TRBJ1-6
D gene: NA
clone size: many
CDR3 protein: CASSPLPENSYNSPLHF
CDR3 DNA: TGTGCCAGCAGCCCCCTTCCCGAGAACTCCTATAATTCACCCCTCCACTTT

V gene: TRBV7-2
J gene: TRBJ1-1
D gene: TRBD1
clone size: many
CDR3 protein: CASSLTGGRIRNTEAFF
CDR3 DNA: TGTGCCAGCAGCTTGACAGGGGGTAGGATTCGGAACACTGAAGCTTTCTTT

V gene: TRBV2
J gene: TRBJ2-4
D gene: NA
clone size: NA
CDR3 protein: CASLALTKNIQYF
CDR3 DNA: TGTGCCAGCTTGGCGCTTACCAAAAACATTCAGTACTTC